The entry below describes one TCR beta chain. The antigen is not known. This entry comes from a study of T cell responses to AZD1222 COVID-19 vaccine. General study results and limits: Recipients of AZD1222 seropositive at baseline numbered only 6 or 7. Donors in the cohort were predominantly white British and more often female, and clonal diversity was possibly underestimated.

Data came from immunoSEQ multiplex PCR; TCRdb stores just in-frame clones and leaves some out. The table records more than 110,000 clones, less than 95% of them present only once. V lost 1 base, J lost 1 base, and 22 bases lay in between. Germline CDR1 reads LGHDT; CDR2 reads YNNKEL (reference sequence). The CDR3 loop spans 20 amino acids. This sequence joins TRBV3-1 (or the pseudogene TRBV3-2) and TRBJ2-2; D may be TRBD2 (6 bases). The receptor was derived from an adult in good health. The sample in question was peripheral blood, obtained on day 0 of AZD1222 vaccination. The CDR3, as DNA: TGTGCCAGCAGCCAAGTTCGATGGACTACCTCATCCCAGAACACCGGGGAGCTGTTTTTT. Its translation is CASSQVRWTTSSQNTGELFF.